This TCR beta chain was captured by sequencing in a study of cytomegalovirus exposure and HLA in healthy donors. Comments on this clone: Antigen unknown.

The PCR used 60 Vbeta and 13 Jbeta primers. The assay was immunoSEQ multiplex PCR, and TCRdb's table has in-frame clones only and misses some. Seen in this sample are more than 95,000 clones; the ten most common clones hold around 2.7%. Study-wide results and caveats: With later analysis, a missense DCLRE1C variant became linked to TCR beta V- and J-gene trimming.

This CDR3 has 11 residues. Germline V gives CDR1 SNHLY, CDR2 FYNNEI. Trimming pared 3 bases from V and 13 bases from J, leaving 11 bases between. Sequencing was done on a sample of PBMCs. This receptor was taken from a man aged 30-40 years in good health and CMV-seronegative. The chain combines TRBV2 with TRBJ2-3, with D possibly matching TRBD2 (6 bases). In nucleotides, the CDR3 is TGTGCCAGCAGTGAGGGCCTAGCGAAGTATTTT. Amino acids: CASSEGLAKYF.